A single sample is the source of the 14 T cell receptor beta chains below, sequenced in a study of blood T cell repertoires in COVID-19 (dated by TCRdb to 2019 to 2021). Receptors were amplified or captured by the immunoSEQ multiplex PCR assay. As stored in TCRdb, this immuneACCESS dataset retains in-frame rearrangements with V and J assigned. A fraction of the clones does not appear; measured against another copy, unresolved V genes explain less than half of the discrepancy, and the remainder lacks a known reason. The sample data list approximately 150,000 clones, and approximately 90% of these were observed just once. Approximately 4.6% of the sample is in the top ten clones. Source material: peripheral blood. Source of these receptors: a man between 18 and 29 years old with COVID-19, enrolled during active disease.

The rearrangement joins TRBV30 to TRBJ2-1, with a possible D match to TRBD2 (7 bases). V was cut by 0 bases and J by 5 bases, with 11 bases left in between. This CDR3 comprises 14 residues. Germline CDR1 is GTSNPN and CDR2 is SVGIG (reference sequence). The CDR3 DNA is TGTGCCTGGAGTGTGGGGGAGGGGGACAATGAGCAGTTCTTC. Residues: CAWSVGEGDNEQFF.

Judged by abundance, this clone is hyperexpanded. This chain uses TRBV6-1 with TRBJ2-7; TRBD1 might be the D (5 bases). The CDR3 is 17 amino acids. With 3 bases removed from V and 4 bases from J, the gap between germline ends came to 22 bases. Germline V gene data show CDR1 as MNHNS and CDR2 as SASEGT. The CDR3 nucleotides are TGTGCCAGCAGTGATTCAGGGCACGAGCTACTAAGATACGAGCAGTACTTC. The encoded protein is CASSDSGHELLRYEQYF.

The rearrangement links TRBV21-1 to TRBJ2-3; TRBD1 is the table's D call and was not checked against the DNA. TRBV21-1 is described as a pseudogene. This CDR3 is 16 amino acids long. CDR3 region: CASSKLKQGDTDTQYF. As DNA, the CDR3 is TGTGCCAGCAGCAAACTGAAACAGGGAGACACAGATACGCAGTATTTT.

The V call is TRBV24-1, the J call TRBJ2-2; 7 bases are shared with TRBD1. The CDR3 is 17 amino acids. Germline V CDR1 and CDR2: KGHDR, SFDVKD. V dropped 4 bases and J dropped 6; count of bases not matched to a gene: 13. Here the CDR3 reads CATSDIRGTERPGELFF. For the CDR3, the DNA is TGTGCCACCAGTGACATCCGAGGGACAGAACGTCCCGGGGAGCTGTTTTTT.

The chain couples TRBV9 to TRBJ1-1; D is possibly TRBD1 (5 bases). Trimming took off 1 base at V and 3 bases at J, with 10 bases between the two ends. The CDR3 is made up of 14 amino acids. The germline CDR1 and CDR2 sequences are SGDLS and YYNGEE. CDR3: CASSVSGGDTEAFF. CDR3 bases: TGTGCCAGCAGCGTATCGGGAGGGGACACTGAAGCTTTCTTT.

This sequence joins TRBV28 and TRBJ1-2, with D unresolved. Germline CDR1 reads MDHEN; CDR2 reads SYDVKM. V was shortened by 2 bases and J by 3 bases, with 10 bases between the two germline ends. The CDR3 is made up of 14 amino acids. This CDR3 reads CASSLSQADYGYTF. As DNA, the CDR3 is TGTGCCAGCAGTTTAAGCCAGGCTGACTATGGCTACACCTTC.

The V call is TRBV27, the J call TRBJ1-5; D is uncertain. Germline CDR1 reads MNHEY; CDR2 reads SMNVEV (reference sequence). The CDR3 contains 16 residues. Trimming stripped 3 bases from V and 0 bases from J, with 12 bases between. The CDR3, as DNA: TGTGCCAGCAGTTTGAGGGTGCCGTATAGCAATCAGCCCCAGCATTTT. Its protein product is CASSLRVPYSNQPQHF.

The chain has TRBV28 and TRBJ2-7; weak D call: TRBD2 (5 bases). The germline V gene encodes CDR1 MDHEN and CDR2 SYDVKM. Deletions cut 6 bases from V and 5 bases from J, with 14 bases between. The CDR3 spans 13 residues. The CDR3 region is CASRRTGGNEQYF. CDR3 coding DNA: TGTGCCAGCAGGAGGACCGGAGGTAACGAGCAGTACTTC.

The chain combines TRBV7-6 with TRBJ1-2; perhaps TRBD1 as D (5 bases). The CDR3 extends over 14 amino acids. With 5 bases removed from V and 2 bases from J, the gap between germline ends came to 12 bases. Germline assignment: CDR1 SGHVS and CDR2 FNYEAQ. This CDR3 reads CASSPGSGNYGYTF. In DNA, the CDR3 is TGTGCCAGCAGCCCCGGGTCAGGGAACTATGGCTACACCTTC.

J is TRBJ1-1 and V is TRBV7-9; 8 nucleotides line up with TRBD1. CDR1 is SEHNR, CDR2 FQNEAQ, per germline (reference sequence). The CDR3 contains 18 residues. With V trimmed by 3 bases and J by 1 base, 13 bases remained unmatched. The CDR3 coding sequence is TGTGCCAGCAGCTTCAGAGCCCAGGGGGCGCGGGGGAACACTGAAGCTTTCTTT. Translation: CASSFRAQGARGNTEAFF.

V is TRBV10-3 and J is TRBJ2-5, with 7 bases lining up with TRBD1. The germline V gene encodes CDR1 ENHRY and CDR2 SYGVKD. This CDR3 contains 16 residues. Trimming cost V 4 bases and J 3 bases; bases outside gene matches: 11. CDR3 in DNA: TGTGCCATCAGTGCTACTAAGACAGGGATTGAAGAGACCCAGTACTTC. Its protein is CAISATKTGIEETQYF.

The chain is built from TRBV2 and TRBJ2-6, with D possibly being TRBD1 (6 bases). The CDR3 length is 15 residues. V lost 3 bases, J lost 0 bases, and 6 bases lay in between. Per the germline V gene, CDR1 is SNHLY and CDR2 is FYNNEI. The CDR3: CASSEDSSGANVLTF. The CDR3 bases are TGTGCCAGCAGTGAGGACAGCTCTGGGGCCAACGTCCTGACTTTC.

The gene calls are TRBV6-6 and TRBJ2-2; 10 nucleotides align to TRBD1. V gave up 2 bases and J gave up 5 bases; unmatched junction bases: 2. CDR3 length: 15 residues. Germline CDR1 reads MNHNY; CDR2 reads SVGAGI (reference sequence). The CDR3 region is CASSYGTGVTGELFF. Here the CDR3 DNA reads TGTGCCAGCAGTTACGGGACAGGGGTGACCGGGGAGCTGTTTTTT.

The chain couples TRBV3-1 (or the pseudogene TRBV3-2) to TRBJ1-5; D gene ambiguous. Germline CDR1 LGHDT, CDR2 YNNKEL (reference sequence). Trimming removed 0 bases from V and 0 bases from J, with 6 bases in between. The CDR3 is 15 amino acids. In DNA form, the CDR3 reads TGTGCCAGCAGCCAAGACACAGTTAGCAATCAGCCCCAGCATTTT. Translating it yields CASSQDTVSNQPQHF.